Below are 8 T cell receptor beta chains sequenced from a single sample in a study of OX40 agonist ivuxolimab in advanced cancers. Repertoires were generated with immunoSEQ multiplex PCR, while TCRdb's copy carries only in-frame clones and drops some. The sample has 53,000 or so clones, around 81% seen once. The source was CD4+ or CD8+ T cells sorted from blood, collected in a trial of the OX40 agonist ivuxolimab. All receptors derive from an adult with an advanced solid tumor such as melanoma, head and neck, liver or kidney cancer.

The rearrangement uses TRBV9 and TRBJ2-3; D is unclear. Trimming stripped 4 bases from V and 0 bases from J, with 15 bases between. This CDR3 spans 16 amino acids. Germline V gives CDR1 SGDLS, CDR2 YYNGEE. The CDR3 here is CASSIHRVTSTDTQYF. CDR3 DNA: TGTGCCAGCAGCATCCACCGGGTTACTAGCACAGATACGCAGTATTTT.

The chain couples TRBV5-5 to TRBJ1-3, with D perhaps matching TRBD1 (5 bases). V was clipped by 1 base and J by 4 bases, with 18 bases between them. Germline CDR1 is SGHKS and CDR2 is YYEKEE (reference sequence). The CDR3 contains 17 residues. The CDR3 bases are TGTGCCAGCAGCTTGCGTTTGGAGGGGCAGTACGGAAACACCATATATTTT. Amino acid sequence: CASSLRLEGQYGNTIYF.

The J gene is TRBJ2-4, the V gene TRBV11-3; D is uncertain. CDR1 is SGHNT, CDR2 YENEEA, per germline. Trimming left V 5 bases short and J 1 base short, with 12 bases between. This CDR3 contains 15 residues. The DNA for the CDR3 is TGTGCCAGCAGCGACCGGTCGAGGGCCAAAAACATTCAGTACTTC. Encoded protein: CASSDRSRAKNIQYF.

V is TRBV19 and J is TRBJ2-3; D not resolved. CDR1 LNHDA and CDR2 SQIVND come from the germline V gene (reference sequence). V lost 6 bases to trimming and J lost 5 bases, with 9 bases between them. This CDR3 is built from 12 residues. Here the CDR3 reads CASRGLGDTQYF. CDR3 nucleotides: TGTGCCAGTAGAGGGCTCGGAGATACGCAGTATTTT.

Regarding this clone: A junction end diverges from the germline sequence, so it may reflect a read error. The chain recombines TRBV5-1 with TRBJ2-5; D gene uncertain. CDR1 is SGHRS, CDR2 YFSETQ, per germline. CDR3 length: 14 amino acids. In DNA form, the CDR3 reads TGTGCCAGCAGCTTGGTTCCGGCTCAAGAGACCCAGTACTTC. It codes for CASSLVPAQETQYF.

The chain joins TRBV18 to TRBJ2-7, with 8 bases that match TRBD1. CDR3 length: 18 amino acids. Germline V lookup: CDR1 KGHSH, CDR2 LQKENI. The J segment lost 3 bases and the V segment lost 3 bases, leaving 16 bases of the junction unmatched. The DNA of the CDR3 is TGTGCCAGCTCACCCTACAATGTAAGACAGGGGCTTCTCTACGAGCAGTACTTC. This gives the protein CASSPYNVRQGLLYEQYF.

The chain uses TRBV10-2 and TRBJ2-3; D might be TRBD1 or TRBD2, each matching 5 bases. From germline, CDR1 is WSHSY and CDR2 SAAADI. CDR3 length: 14 residues. V was pared by 0 bases and J by 4 bases, with 8 bases between. The CDR3 nucleotides read TGCGCCAGCAGTGAGTCGGGACGGGCAGATACGCAGTATTTT. Translated, it gives CASSESGRADTQYF.

This chain joins TRBV7-2 and TRBJ2-3, with 9 bases matching TRBD2. The CDR3 is 19 amino acids. CDR1 SGHTA and CDR2 FQGNSA come from the germline V gene. J gave up 3 bases and V 4 bases, and 17 bases lay outside the gene matches. The CDR3 sequence is CASSSRGPKRRGGTDTQYF. The CDR3 bases are TGTGCCAGCAGCTCTAGGGGCCCCAAGAGGCGGGGGGGGACAGATACGCAGTATTTT.